The entry below describes one TCR beta chain. The data were taken from a study of blood T cell repertoires in COVID-19. Across the whole study: The study drew acute and convalescent COVID-19 samples from the United States, Italy and Spain.

Germline values: CDR1 SGHVS, CDR2 FQNEAQ. The CDR3 totals 17 residues. With 5 bases clipped from V and 5 bases from J, the junction kept 16 bases outside the gene matches. In assigning cohorts, the study relied on participant-reported clinical history. In the 2 weeks before study entry, exposed participants met a COVID-19 case, which was PCR-confirmed or clinician-diagnosed. Per the original methods: Reference gene primer amplification in the assay estimated nucleated cell counts. TCRdb's table, derived via immunoSEQ multiplex PCR, lists solely in-frame clones and lacks some. D and trimming were read from the DNA, whereas the V and J calls and clone size are those reported in that table. This table has 220,000 or so clones, 70% to 90% appearing once.

The gene calls are TRBV7-8 and TRBJ2-5; 8 bases fit TRBD2. The sequencing input was PBMCs or T cells enriched from blood (not recorded which). The clonotype comes from a man aged 50 to 60 who had been exposed to COVID-19. Written as DNA, the CDR3 is TGTGCCAGCAGCCGGGGGGGGACGGGAGGGCCCAGGGAGACCCAGTACTTC. Its translation is CASSRGGTGGPRETQYF.